This T cell receptor (beta chain) was retrieved from a study of T cells in Graves' hyperthyroidism and ophthalmopathy. Looking at the study overall: The initial diagnosis was the point when peripheral blood was collected, ahead of any treatment.

The CDR3 sequence is 15 residues long. The ends were cut back, 6 bases at V and 8 bases at J, with 22 bases in the middle. Germline CDR1 is MNHEY and CDR2 is SMNVEV (reference sequence). The study, taken as a whole, reports: Onset of ophthalmopathy came a median 6.5 months after the model predicted it. Most expanded thyroid clonotypes above 0.001 also appeared in blood.

The table lists this clonotype with many counts. What it recognizes is unknown. Amplified regions were TCR beta CDR3 sequences from RNA transcripts. The TCR CDR3 first-round RT-PCR relied on the HTBI primer set. TCRdb independently ran MiXCR on the multiplex PCR reads; one entry per CDR3 protein. The sample shows some 350,000 distinct CDR3 sequences, 15% to 20% of them seen only once. Sequences were obtained from blood. The chain links TRBV27 to TRBJ1-2; a weak D match, TRBD1 (6 bases). The TCR sequence derives from a woman aged 18-35 years with Graves' hyperthyroidism. CDR3 nucleotide sequence: TGTGCCAGCAGCTCTCATTCGACAGGACGCGAGGGCTACACCTTC. Translated, it gives CASSSHSTGREGYTF.